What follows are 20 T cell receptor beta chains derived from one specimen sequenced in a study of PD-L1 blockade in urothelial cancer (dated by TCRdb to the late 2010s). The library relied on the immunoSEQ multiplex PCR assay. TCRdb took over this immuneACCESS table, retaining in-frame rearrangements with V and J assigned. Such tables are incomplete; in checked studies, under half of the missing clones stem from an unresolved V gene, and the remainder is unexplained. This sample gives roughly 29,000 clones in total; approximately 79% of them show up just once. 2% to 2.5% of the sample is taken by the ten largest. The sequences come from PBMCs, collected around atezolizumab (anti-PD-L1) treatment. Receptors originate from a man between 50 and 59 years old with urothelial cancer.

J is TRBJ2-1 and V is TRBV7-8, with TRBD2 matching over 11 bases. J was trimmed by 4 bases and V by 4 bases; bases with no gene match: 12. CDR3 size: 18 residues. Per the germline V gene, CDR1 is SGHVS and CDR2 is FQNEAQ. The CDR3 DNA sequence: TGTGCCAGCAGCTCTCTTCCAATGGGACTAGCGGTTTACAATGAGCAGTTCTTC. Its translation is CASSSLPMGLAVYNEQFF. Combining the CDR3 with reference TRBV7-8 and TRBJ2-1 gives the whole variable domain GAGVSQSPRYKVAKRGQDVALRCDPISGHVSLFWYQQALGQGPEFLTYFQNEAQLDKSGLPSDRFFAERPEGSVSTLKIQRTQQEDSAVYLCASSSLPMGLAVYNEQFFGPGTRLTVL.

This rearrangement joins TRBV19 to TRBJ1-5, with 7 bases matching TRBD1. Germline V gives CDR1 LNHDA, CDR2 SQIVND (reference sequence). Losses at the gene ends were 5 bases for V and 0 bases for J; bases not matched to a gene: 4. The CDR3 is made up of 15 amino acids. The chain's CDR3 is CASSGGQFSNQPQHF. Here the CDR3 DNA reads TGTGCCAGTAGTGGGGGACAGTTTAGCAATCAGCCCCAGCATTTT.

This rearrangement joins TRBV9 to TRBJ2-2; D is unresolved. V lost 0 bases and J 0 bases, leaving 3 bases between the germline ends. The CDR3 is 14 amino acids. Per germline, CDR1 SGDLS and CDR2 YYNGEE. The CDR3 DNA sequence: TGTGCCAGCAGCGTAGCTCCGAACACCGGGGAGCTGTTTTTT. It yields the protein CASSVAPNTGELFF.

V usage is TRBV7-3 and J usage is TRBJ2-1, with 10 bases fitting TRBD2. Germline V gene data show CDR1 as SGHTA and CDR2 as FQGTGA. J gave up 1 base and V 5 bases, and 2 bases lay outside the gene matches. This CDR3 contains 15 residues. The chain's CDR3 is CASSLLAGSYNEQFF. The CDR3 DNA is TGTGCCAGCAGCCTACTAGCGGGATCCTACAATGAGCAGTTCTTC.

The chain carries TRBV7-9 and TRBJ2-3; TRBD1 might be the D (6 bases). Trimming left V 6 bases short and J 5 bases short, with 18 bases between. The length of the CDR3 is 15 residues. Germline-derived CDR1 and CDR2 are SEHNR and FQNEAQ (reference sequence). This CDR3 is CASSSPQGLEDTQYF. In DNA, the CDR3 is TGTGCCAGCAGTTCTCCACAGGGTCTTGAAGATACGCAGTATTTT.

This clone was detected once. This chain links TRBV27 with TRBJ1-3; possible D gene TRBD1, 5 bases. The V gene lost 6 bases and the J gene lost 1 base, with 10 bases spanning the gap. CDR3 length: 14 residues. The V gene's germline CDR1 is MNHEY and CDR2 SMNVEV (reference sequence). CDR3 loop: CASRPDMSGNTIYF. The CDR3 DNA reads TGTGCCAGCAGACCGGACATGTCTGGAAACACCATATATTTT.

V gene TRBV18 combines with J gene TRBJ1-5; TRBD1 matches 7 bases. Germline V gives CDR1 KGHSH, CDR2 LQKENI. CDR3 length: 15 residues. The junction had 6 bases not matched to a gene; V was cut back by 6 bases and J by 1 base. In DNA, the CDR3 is TGTGCCAGCTCTCGAACGGGACAGAGCAATCAGCCCCAGCATTTT. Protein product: CASSRTGQSNQPQHF.

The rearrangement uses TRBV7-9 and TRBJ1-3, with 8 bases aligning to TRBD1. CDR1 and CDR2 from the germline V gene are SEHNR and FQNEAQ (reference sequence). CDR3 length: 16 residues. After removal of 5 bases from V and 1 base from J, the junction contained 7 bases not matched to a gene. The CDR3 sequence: CASSASGGPSGNTIYF. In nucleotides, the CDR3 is TGTGCCAGCAGCGCTTCAGGGGGCCCGTCTGGAAACACCATATATTTT. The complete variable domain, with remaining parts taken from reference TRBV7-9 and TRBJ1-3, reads DTGVSQNPRHKITKRGQNVTFRCDPISEHNRLYWYRQTLGQGPEFLTYFQNEAQLEKSRLLSDRFSAERPKGSFSTLEIQRTEQGDSAMYLCASSASGGPSGNTIYFGEGSWLTVV.

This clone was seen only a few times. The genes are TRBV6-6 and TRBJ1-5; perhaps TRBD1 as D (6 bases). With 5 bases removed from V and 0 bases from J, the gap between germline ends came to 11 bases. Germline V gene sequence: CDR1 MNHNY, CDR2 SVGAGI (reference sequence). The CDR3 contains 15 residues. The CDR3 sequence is CASSPRGGSNQPQHF. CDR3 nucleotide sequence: TGTGCCAGCAGTCCCCGAGGGGGTAGCAATCAGCCCCAGCATTTT.

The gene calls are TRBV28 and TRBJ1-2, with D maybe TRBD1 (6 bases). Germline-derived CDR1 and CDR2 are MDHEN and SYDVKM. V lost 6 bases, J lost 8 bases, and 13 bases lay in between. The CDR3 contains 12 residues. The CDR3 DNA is TGTGCCAGCAGATCAGGGGCCGAAGGCTACACCTTC. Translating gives CASRSGAEGYTF.

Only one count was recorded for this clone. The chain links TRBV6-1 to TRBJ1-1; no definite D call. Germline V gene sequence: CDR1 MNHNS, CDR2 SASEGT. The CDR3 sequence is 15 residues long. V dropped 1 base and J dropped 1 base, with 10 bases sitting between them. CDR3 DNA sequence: TGTGCCAGCAGTGAAGTTCAGGTGTGGAACACTGAAGCTTTCTTT. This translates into CASSEVQVWNTEAFF.

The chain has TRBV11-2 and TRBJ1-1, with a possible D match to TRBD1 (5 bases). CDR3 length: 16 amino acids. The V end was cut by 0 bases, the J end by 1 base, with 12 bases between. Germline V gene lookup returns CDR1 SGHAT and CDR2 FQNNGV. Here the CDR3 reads CASSLEFGRANTEAFF. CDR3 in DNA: TGTGCCAGCAGCTTAGAATTTGGCAGGGCGAACACTGAAGCTTTCTTT.

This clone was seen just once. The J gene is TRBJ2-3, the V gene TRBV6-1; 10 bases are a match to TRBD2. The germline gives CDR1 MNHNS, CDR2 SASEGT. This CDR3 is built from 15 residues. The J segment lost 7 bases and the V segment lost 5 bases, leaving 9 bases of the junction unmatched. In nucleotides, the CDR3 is TGTGCCAGCAGTTCCCAGCGGGGGGGCCCGAATACGCAGTATTTT. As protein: CASSSQRGGPNTQYF.

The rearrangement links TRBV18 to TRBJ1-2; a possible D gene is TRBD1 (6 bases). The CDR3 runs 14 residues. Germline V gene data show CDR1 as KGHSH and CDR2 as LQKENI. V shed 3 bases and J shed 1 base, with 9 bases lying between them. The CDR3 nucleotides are TGTGCCAGCTCACCGCCGGACAGTAACTATGGCTACACCTTC. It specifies CASSPPDSNYGYTF.

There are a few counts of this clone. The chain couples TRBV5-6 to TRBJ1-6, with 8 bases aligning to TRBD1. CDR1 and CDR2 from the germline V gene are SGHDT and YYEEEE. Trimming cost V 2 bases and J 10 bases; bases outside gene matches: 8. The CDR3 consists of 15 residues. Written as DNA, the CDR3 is TGTGCCAGCAGCTTTTCAGGACAGGGATTCTCACCCCTCCACTTT. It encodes CASSFSGQGFSPLHF.

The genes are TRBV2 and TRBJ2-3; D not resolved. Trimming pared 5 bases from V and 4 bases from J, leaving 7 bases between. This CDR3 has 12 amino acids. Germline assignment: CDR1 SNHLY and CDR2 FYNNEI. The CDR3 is CASSLQPDTQYF. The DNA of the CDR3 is TGTGCCAGCAGTTTACAGCCAGATACGCAGTATTTT.

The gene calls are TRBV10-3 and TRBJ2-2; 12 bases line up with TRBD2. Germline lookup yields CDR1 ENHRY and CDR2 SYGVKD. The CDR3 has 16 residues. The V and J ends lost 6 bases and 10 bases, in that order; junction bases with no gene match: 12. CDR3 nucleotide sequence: TGTGCCATCAGGGGGAGGGCTAGCGGGAGGGCCGCGGAGCTGTTTTTT. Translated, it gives CAIRGRASGRAAELFF.

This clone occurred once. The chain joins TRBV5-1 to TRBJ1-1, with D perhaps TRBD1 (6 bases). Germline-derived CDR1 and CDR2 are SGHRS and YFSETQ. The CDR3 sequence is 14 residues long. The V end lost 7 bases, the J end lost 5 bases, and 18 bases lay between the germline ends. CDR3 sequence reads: CASVEGRGGTEAFF. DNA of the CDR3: TGCGCCAGCGTTGAGGGCAGGGGAGGGACTGAAGCTTTCTTT.

The CDR3 region has the DNA TGTGCCAGCAGTCGCCCGACAGGGGGTAACCACGAGCAGTACTTC. It translates to CASSRPTGGNHEQYF. V is TRBV6-5 and J is TRBJ2-7; the match to TRBD1 covers 9 bases. V gave up 5 bases and J gave up 5 bases; unmatched junction bases: 10. Germline CDR1 and CDR2: MNHEY and SVGAGI. The CDR3 totals 15 residues.

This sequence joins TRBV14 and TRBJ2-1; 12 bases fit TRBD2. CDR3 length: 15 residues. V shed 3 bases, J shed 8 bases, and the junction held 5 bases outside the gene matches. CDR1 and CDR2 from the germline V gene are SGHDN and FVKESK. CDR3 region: CASSQGLAGGDEQFF. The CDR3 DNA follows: TGTGCCAGCAGCCAGGGCCTAGCGGGGGGGGATGAGCAGTTCTTC.